This is a list of T cell receptor beta chains from one sample in a study of T cells after yellow fever vaccination. Each CDR3 protein gets one entry after TCRdb re-called the 5' RACE reads with MiXCR. Of 20,000 to 25,000 distinct CDR3 sequences listed, less than 5.5% are singletons. Sample: PBMCs, either bulk or a sorted T-cell subset (CD4+, CD8+, memory, or dextramer-sorted; not recorded which), taken roughly seven weeks after the first yellow fever vaccination. These receptors originate from a man in his late teens or twenties who received the YFV17D yellow fever vaccine. Both conserved end residues are part of each CDR3. The D gene is left open where the match is weak. Expanded clones get a size class; other rows say once, few or many, or leave the size out.

CDR3 DNA	CDR3 protein	clone size	D gene	J gene	V gene
TGTGCCAGCAGCTTTCGCCAGGGCTACGAGCAGTACTTC	CASSFRQGYEQYF	many	-	TRBJ2-7	TRBV7-9
TGCAGTGTCCCAGGGATGCGGGTCCTCCACTTT	CSVPGMRVLHF	many	-	TRBJ1-6	TRBV20-1
TGTGCCAGCAGTTTATGGGGCTCGGAGACCCAGTACTTC	CASSLWGSETQYF	many	-	TRBJ2-5	TRBV12-3/TRBV12-4
TGTGCCAGCATCCGCGGAGATGGAAACACCATATATTTT	CASIRGDGNTIYF	many	-	TRBJ1-3	TRBV6-5
TGCAGCGTTGCGGGACAGGGGGCTGATGGCTACACCTTC	CSVAGQGADGYTF	many	TRBD1	TRBJ1-2	TRBV29-1
TGTGCCAGCAGCTTAAGTCAGACCTGGGATACGCAGTATTTT	CASSLSQTWDTQYF	many	-	TRBJ2-3	TRBV7-3
TGTGCCTGGAGTGAGGCAACTAATGAAAAACTGTTTTTT	CAWSEATNEKLFF	many	-	TRBJ1-4	TRBV30
TGTGCCAGCACTTTACAGGGGGCTGGAAACACCATATATTTT	CASTLQGAGNTIYF	many	TRBD1	TRBJ1-3	TRBV12-3/TRBV12-4
TGTGCCAGCAGCTTAGTTCTGAGAGAGACCCAGTACTTC	CASSLVLRETQYF	medium-sized	-	TRBJ2-5	TRBV7-6
TGTGCCAGCAGCCTAACGAGGCTAAACCAAGAGACCCAGTACTTC	CASSLTRLNQETQYF	many	-	TRBJ2-5	TRBV4-2
TGTGCCAGCAGCTTGCAGGGTCGCACTGAAGCTTTCTTT	CASSLQGRTEAFF	many	-	TRBJ1-1	TRBV5-5
TGCGCCAGCAGTGACCCGGGTGAACTTGGGTCACCCCTCCACTTT	CASSDPGELGSPLHF	many	-	TRBJ1-6	TRBV10-1
TGTGCCAGCCACCCCCGGACTAGCGGCTCCTACGAGCAGTACTTC	CASHPRTSGSYEQYF	few	TRBD2	TRBJ2-7	TRBV6-2/TRBV6-3
TGTGCTAGTTCCAACAGGGTGGGTAACTACGAGCAGTACTTC	CASSNRVGNYEQYF	many	-	TRBJ2-7	TRBV12-5
TGTGCCACCAGTGATTGGGGACAGGGATACACAGATACGCAGTATTTT	CATSDWGQGYTDTQYF	many	TRBD1	TRBJ2-3	TRBV24-1
TGCGCCAGCAGCTTGCGGCCATTAGGGGGTCTCGAGAACACCGGGGAGCTGTTTTTT	CASSLRPLGGLENTGELFF	many	-	TRBJ2-2	TRBV5-1
TGTGCCAGCAGCTTAAACGGGGGGGCCATAGAGACCCAGTACTTC	CASSLNGGAIETQYF	many	TRBD2	TRBJ2-5	TRBV7-2
TGTGCCAGCAGTTTAGGGGGAAACGAGCAGTACTTC	CASSLGGNEQYF	many	-	TRBJ2-7	TRBV12-3/TRBV12-4
TGTGCCAGCAGCCCAACGACAGGGAACGAGCAGTACTTC	CASSPTTGNEQYF	few	TRBD1	TRBJ2-7	TRBV9
TGTGCCAGCAGCTCCCCGCGGACTAGCGGGGGGGGGGAGCAGTACTTC	CASSSPRTSGGGEQYF	many	TRBD2	TRBJ2-7	TRBV12-3/TRBV12-4
TGTGCCAGCGGCATTCAGGAGGCTTTAGGGGCTTTCTTT	CASGIQEALGAFF	many	-	TRBJ1-1	TRBV11-2
TGTGCCACCAGTGATTCATCACAGGTGAAGCAGTATTTT	CATSDSSQVKQYF	many	-	TRBJ2-3	TRBV24-1
TGTGCCAGCAGCTTAGATGGCGGGAATCAGCCCCAGCATTTT	CASSLDGGNQPQHF	many	-	TRBJ1-5	TRBV11-2
TGTGCCTGCAGTGGGAAATACAGGGGGCTAGGTAGGAACACTGAAGCTTTCTTT	CACSGKYRGLGRNTEAFF	-	TRBD1	TRBJ1-1	TRBV3-1
TGTGCCAGCAGTTTTCTTAGGGGCGGGACAGGGGATCTCGTGAACACTGAAGCTTTCTTT	CASSFLRGGTGDLVNTEAFF	medium-sized	TRBD1	TRBJ1-1	TRBV12-3/TRBV12-4
TGCAGTGCCCCCATAAATGGGCCACCGGGGAATGGCTACACCTTC	CSAPINGPPGNGYTF	many	-	TRBJ1-2	TRBV20-1
TGTGCCAGCAGCTTAAGCGGGCACGCTACCGGGGAGCTGTTTTTT	CASSLSGHATGELFF	many	-	TRBJ2-2	TRBV7-2
TGTGCCAGCAGCCAGGGACAGGGGTATGGCTACACCTTC	CASSQGQGYGYTF	many	TRBD1	TRBJ1-2	TRBV14
TGCAGCGTTCGAGCAGGGGATAGCTACGAGCAGTACTTC	CSVRAGDSYEQYF	medium-sized	-	TRBJ2-7	TRBV29-1
TGCAGTGCTAGAGGAAATACTCGGTCGAACACCGGGGAGCTGTTTTTT	CSARGNTRSNTGELFF	many	-	TRBJ2-2	TRBV20-1
TGTGCCAGCAGCCCTGGACTAGCGGGGCTTAACGAGCAGTACTTC	CASSPGLAGLNEQYF	many	TRBD2	TRBJ2-7	TRBV7-8
TGTGCCTCTCGGAAGGGGGACCCCACTTATCAGCCCCAGCATTTT	CASRKGDPTYQPQHF	-	-	TRBJ1-5	TRBV24-1
TGTGCCAGCAGCTTAGTTGGGGGACTAGCGGGCCAAGAGACCCAGTACTTC	CASSLVGGLAGQETQYF	many	TRBD2	TRBJ2-5	TRBV7-9
TGTGCCAGCAGTTTGATCCCCGGTCCGAGTGGCGGCTACACCTTC	CASSLIPGPSGGYTF	medium-sized	-	TRBJ1-2	TRBV28
TGTGCCAGCAGATCACCCCCTGGTAGCACAGATACGCAGTATTTT	CASRSPPGSTDTQYF	many	-	TRBJ2-3	TRBV9
TGCGCCAGCAGCTCGGAGGTAGACTCACCCCTCCACTTT	CASSSEVDSPLHF	many	-	TRBJ1-6	TRBV5-1
TGCGCCAGCAGCACTGGTTGGGGTCCCTACGAGCAGTACTTC	CASSTGWGPYEQYF	many	-	TRBJ2-7	TRBV5-1
TGTGCCAGCAGCCGCCGACTAGCGGGGGTGGAGACCCAGTACTTC	CASSRRLAGVETQYF	many	TRBD2	TRBJ2-5	TRBV6-2/TRBV6-3
TGTGCCAGCAGTTTAGCCAGGGAGGGAAACATTCAGTACTTC	CASSLAREGNIQYF	many	TRBD2	TRBJ2-4	TRBV12-3/TRBV12-4
TGCAGTGCTCCGAGGGACAGGGTTGAGACCCAGTACTTC	CSAPRDRVETQYF	many	TRBD1	TRBJ2-5	TRBV20-1
TGTGCCAGCTCACCAGCCCAAGAGACCCAGTACTTC	CASSPAQETQYF	many	-	TRBJ2-5	TRBV18
TGTGCCTCCCGAGGACCGGGGGACACAGATACGCAGTATTTT	CASRGPGDTDTQYF	many	-	TRBJ2-3	TRBV30
TGCGCCAGCAGCCCCGGACCCAAGACTAACTATGGCTACACCTTC	CASSPGPKTNYGYTF	many	-	TRBJ1-2	TRBV4-3
TGTGCCAGCAGCTCTGGGGACAGATCTTTCACAGATACGCAGTATTTT	CASSSGDRSFTDTQYF	many	TRBD1	TRBJ2-3	TRBV7-9
TGTGCCAGCAGTGACGGGAGAACTTTCACCGGGGAGCTGTTTTTT	CASSDGRTFTGELFF	few	-	TRBJ2-2	TRBV25-1
TGCGCCAGCAGGTCGGGGGCTCCGACTAGCGGGGCCCACAATGAGCAGTTCTTC	CASRSGAPTSGAHNEQFF	many	TRBD2	TRBJ2-1	TRBV5-1
TGTGCCAGCGCAATAAGCGGCCGCTCGGATACGCAGTATTTT	CASAISGRSDTQYF	-	-	TRBJ2-3	TRBV18
TGTGCCAGCCAGACTCCTCAAGGTACTGAAGCTTTCTTT	CASQTPQGTEAFF	many	-	TRBJ1-1	TRBV6-5
TGTGCCAGCTCGCTTACAGAACAAGAGACCCAGTACTTC	CASSLTEQETQYF	many	-	TRBJ2-5	TRBV18
TGTGCCAGCAGCTTAGCCGATCAAGAGACCCAGTACTTC	CASSLADQETQYF	many	-	TRBJ2-5	TRBV11-3
TGTGCCAGTAGTATAGAGTCAGGGACTGAAGCTTTCTTT	CASSIESGTEAFF	many	-	TRBJ1-1	TRBV19
TGTGCCAGCAGTGAGGAGGGGACTAGCGGAGGTGGGGATACGCAGTATTTT	CASSEEGTSGGGDTQYF	many	TRBD2	TRBJ2-3	TRBV25-1
TGCGCCAGCAGCCAAGATCGGTGGACAGGGGATGCTCAGCCCCAGCATTTT	CASSQDRWTGDAQPQHF	many	TRBD1	TRBJ1-5	TRBV4-1